Reported below is one T cell receptor beta chain. Its antigen is unknown. This sample was taken from a study of beta chain features in type 1 diabetes. Study background: All of the samples together had 107,917,701 sorted cells examined.

CDR1 and CDR2 (germline): SEHNR, FQNEAQ (reference sequence). V trimming: 4 bases; J trimming: 5 bases; junction bases outside the gene matches: 6. The CDR3 loop spans 15 amino acids. Study results and limitations: Within each of all four CD4+ subsets, Type 1 diabetes patients had TCRB CDR3s that were moderately but significantly shorter.

Every isolated RNA sample was fully reverse transcribed, so sequencing captured expressed TCRB transcripts. Measured with immunoSEQ multiplex PCR; TCRdb has only the in-frame clones, and not every one. The sample includes some 250,000 clones, about 14% seen only once; the top ten take roughly 0.02%. The clonotype originates from a man aged 25 to 40 with type 1 diabetes. The chain uses TRBV7-9 and TRBJ2-3; 10 bases match TRBD1. Material for sequencing was naive CD4+ T cells from blood. The CDR3 sequence: CASSSMTGGLDTQYF. DNA of the CDR3: TGTGCCAGCAGCTCTATGACAGGGGGCCTAGATACGCAGTATTTT.